This T cell receptor (beta chain) was obtained from a study of blood T cell repertoires in COVID-19. Across the study: Researchers got acute and convalescent COVID-19 samples from the United States, Italy and Spain. The cDNA or gDNA used as material had been derived from T cells, B-cell-depleted T cells, or PBMCs.

The germline CDR1 and CDR2 sequences are SGHTA and FQGTGA. The CDR3 loop spans 15 amino acids. The V end was cut by 1 base, the J end by 8 bases, with 12 bases between. Authors' processing steps: Scientists estimated how many nucleated cells there were by amplifying reference gene primers. Data came from immunoSEQ multiplex PCR; TCRdb stores just in-frame clones and leaves some out. V and J calls and clone size are those listed in that table; D and trimming were worked out from the DNA. The data show about 32,000 clones, 90% to 95% seen once. Sequencing used peripheral blood. The source is a male donor with active COVID-19. The chain carries TRBV7-3 and TRBJ1-6, with D tentatively TRBD1 (6 bases). Here the CDR3 DNA reads TGTGCCAGCAGCTTAAGAAGGTCAGGGGATTCACCCCTCCACTTT. This codes for CASSLRRSGDSPLHF.